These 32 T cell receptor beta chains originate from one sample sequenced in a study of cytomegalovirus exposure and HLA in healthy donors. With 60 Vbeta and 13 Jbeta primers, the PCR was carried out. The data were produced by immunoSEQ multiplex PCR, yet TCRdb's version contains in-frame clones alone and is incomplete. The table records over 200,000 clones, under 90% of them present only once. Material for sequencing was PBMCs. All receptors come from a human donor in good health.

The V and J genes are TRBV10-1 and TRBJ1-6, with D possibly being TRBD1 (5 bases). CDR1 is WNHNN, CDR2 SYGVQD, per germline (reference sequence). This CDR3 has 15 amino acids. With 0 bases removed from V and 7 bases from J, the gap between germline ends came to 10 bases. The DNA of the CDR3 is TGCGCCAGCAGTGAGTCCCAGGGATTAAATTCACCCCTCCACTTT. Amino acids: CASSESQGLNSPLHF.

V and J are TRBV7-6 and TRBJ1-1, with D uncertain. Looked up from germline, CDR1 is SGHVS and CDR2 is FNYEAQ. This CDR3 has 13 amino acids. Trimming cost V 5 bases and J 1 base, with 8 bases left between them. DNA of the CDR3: TGTGCCAGCAGCCCCGGGAAGAACACTGAAGCTTTCTTT. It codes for CASSPGKNTEAFF.

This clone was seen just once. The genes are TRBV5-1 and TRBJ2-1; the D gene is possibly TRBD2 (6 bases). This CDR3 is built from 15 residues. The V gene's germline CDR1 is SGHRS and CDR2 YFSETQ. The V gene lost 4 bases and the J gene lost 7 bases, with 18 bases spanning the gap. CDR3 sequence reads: CASSLASPRSNEQFF. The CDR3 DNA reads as TGCGCCAGCAGCCTAGCGTCCCCCAGGAGTAATGAGCAGTTCTTC.

The CDR3 region is CASSLALFSYEQYF. The CDR3 bases are TGCGCCAGCAGCTTGGCACTATTCTCCTACGAGCAGTACTTC. This sequence joins TRBV5-1 and TRBJ2-7; D gene ambiguous. Germline CDR1 SGHRS, CDR2 YFSETQ. The V end was cut by 0 bases, the J end by 0 bases, with 7 bases between. This CDR3 comprises 14 residues.

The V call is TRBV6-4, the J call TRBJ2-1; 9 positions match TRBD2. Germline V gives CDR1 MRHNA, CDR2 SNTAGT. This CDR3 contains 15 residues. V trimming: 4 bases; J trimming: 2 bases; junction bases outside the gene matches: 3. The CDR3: CASSVAGGTYNEQFF. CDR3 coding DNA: TGTGCCAGCAGTGTGGCGGGGGGGACCTACAATGAGCAGTTCTTC.

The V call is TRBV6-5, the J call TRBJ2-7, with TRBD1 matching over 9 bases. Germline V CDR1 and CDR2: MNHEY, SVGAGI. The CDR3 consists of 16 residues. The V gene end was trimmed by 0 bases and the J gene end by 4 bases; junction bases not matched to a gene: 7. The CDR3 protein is CASSYSGTGPRYEQYF. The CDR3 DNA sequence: TGTGCCAGCAGTTACTCCGGGACAGGGCCCCGTTACGAGCAGTACTTC.

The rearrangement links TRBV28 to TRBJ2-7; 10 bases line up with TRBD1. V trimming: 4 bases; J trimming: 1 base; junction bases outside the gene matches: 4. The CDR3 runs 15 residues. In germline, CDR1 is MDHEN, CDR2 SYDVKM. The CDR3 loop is CASSSSGQGSYEQYF. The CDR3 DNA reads TGTGCCAGCAGTTCATCGGGACAGGGGTCCTACGAGCAGTACTTC. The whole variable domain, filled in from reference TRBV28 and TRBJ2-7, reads DVKVTQSSRYLVKRTGEKVFLECVQDMDHENMFWYRQDPGLGLRLIYFSYDVKMKEKGDIPEGYSVSREKKERFSLILESASTNQTSMYLCASSSSGQGSYEQYFGPGTRLTVT.

Written as DNA, the CDR3 is TGTGCCACCAGCAGAGTTCGGGGTGGGGCCAACGTCCTGACTTTC. As protein: CATSRVRGGANVLTF. The chain links TRBV15 to TRBJ2-6; a possible D gene is TRBD2 (5 bases). V was trimmed by 1 base and J by 3 bases, leaving 7 bases between them. The CDR3 covers 15 residues. CDR1 and CDR2 (germline): LNHNV, YYDKDF (reference sequence).

The CDR3 reads CASRSRGLAAYNEQFF. The DNA of the CDR3 is TGTGCCAGCAGGAGCCGGGGACTAGCGGCCTACAATGAGCAGTTCTTC. This sequence joins TRBV2 and TRBJ2-1; TRBD2 aligns across 11 bases. CDR1 and CDR2 from the germline V gene are SNHLY and FYNNEI. With V trimmed by 6 bases and J by 2 bases, 6 bases remained unmatched. The CDR3 has 16 amino acids.

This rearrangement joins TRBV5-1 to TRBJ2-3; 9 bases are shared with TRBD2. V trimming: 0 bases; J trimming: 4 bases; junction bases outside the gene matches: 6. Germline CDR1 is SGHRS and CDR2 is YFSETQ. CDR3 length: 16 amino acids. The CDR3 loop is CASSLGVAGAPDTQYF. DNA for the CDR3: TGCGCCAGCAGCTTGGGGGTAGCGGGGGCCCCAGATACGCAGTATTTT. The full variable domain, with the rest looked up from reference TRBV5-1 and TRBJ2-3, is KAGVTQTPRYLIKTRGQQVTLSCSPISGHRSVSWYQQTPGQGLQFLFEYFSETQRNKGNFPGRFSGRQFSNSRSEMNVSTLELGDSALYLCASSLGVAGAPDTQYFGPGTRLTVL.

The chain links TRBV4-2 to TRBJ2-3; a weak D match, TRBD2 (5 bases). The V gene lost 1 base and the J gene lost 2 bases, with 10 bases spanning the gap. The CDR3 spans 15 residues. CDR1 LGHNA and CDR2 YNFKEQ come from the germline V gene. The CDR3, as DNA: TGTGCCAGCAGCCAAGCACCGGGGTCCACAGATACGCAGTATTTT. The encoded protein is CASSQAPGSTDTQYF.

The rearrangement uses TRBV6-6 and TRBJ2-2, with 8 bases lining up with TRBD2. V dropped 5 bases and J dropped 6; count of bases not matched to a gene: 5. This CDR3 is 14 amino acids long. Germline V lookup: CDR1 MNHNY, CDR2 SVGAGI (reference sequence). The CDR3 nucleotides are TGTGCCAGCAGTAGCGGGAGTAAGGCCGGGGAGCTGTTTTTT. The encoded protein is CASSSGSKAGELFF.

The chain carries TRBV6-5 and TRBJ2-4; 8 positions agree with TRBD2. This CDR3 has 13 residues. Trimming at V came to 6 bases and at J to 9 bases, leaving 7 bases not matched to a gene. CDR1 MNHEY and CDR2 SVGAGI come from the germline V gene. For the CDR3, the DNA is TGTGCCAGCAGAATAATACGGGAGGGCATTCAGTACTTC. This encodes CASRIIREGIQYF.

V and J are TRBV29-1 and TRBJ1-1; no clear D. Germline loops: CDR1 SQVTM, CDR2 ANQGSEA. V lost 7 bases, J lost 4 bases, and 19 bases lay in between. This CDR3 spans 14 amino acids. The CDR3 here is CSAFAGGRSTEAFF. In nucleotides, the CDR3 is TGCAGCGCCTTCGCGGGAGGGCGGAGCACTGAAGCTTTCTTT.

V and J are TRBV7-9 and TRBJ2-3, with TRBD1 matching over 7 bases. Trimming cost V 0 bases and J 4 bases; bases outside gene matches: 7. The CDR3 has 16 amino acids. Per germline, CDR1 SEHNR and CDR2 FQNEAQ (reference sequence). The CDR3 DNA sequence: TGTGCCAGCAGCTTAGCGCGGGCAGGGGGTTCAGATACGCAGTATTTT. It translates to CASSLARAGGSDTQYF.

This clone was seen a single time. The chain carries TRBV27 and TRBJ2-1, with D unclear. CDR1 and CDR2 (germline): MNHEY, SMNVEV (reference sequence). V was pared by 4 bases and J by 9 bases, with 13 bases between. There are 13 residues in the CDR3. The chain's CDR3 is CASSSYSLSEQFF. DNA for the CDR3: TGTGCCAGCAGTTCCTACTCGCTTTCTGAGCAGTTCTTC.

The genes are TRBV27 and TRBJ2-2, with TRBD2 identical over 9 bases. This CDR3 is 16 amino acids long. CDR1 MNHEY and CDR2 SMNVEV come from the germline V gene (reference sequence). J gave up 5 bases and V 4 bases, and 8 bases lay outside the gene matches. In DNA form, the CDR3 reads TGTGCCAGCAGTTCTTATAGCGGGAGATTGACCGGGGAGCTGTTTTTT. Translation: CASSSYSGRLTGELFF.

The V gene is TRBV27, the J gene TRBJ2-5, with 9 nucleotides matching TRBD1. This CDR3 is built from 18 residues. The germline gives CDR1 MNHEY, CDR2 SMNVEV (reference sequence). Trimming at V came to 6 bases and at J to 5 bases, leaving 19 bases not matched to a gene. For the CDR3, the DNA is TGTGCCAGCAGGAAATTAGACTCGGTCGGGGACAGGGAGGAGACCCAGTACTTC. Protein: CASRKLDSVGDREETQYF.

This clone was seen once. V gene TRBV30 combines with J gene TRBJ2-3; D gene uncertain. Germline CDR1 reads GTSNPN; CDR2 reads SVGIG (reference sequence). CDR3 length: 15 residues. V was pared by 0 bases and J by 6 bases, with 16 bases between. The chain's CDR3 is CAWSVDGRFRDTQYF. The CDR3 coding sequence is TGTGCCTGGAGTGTAGATGGCAGGTTTAGGGATACGCAGTATTTT.

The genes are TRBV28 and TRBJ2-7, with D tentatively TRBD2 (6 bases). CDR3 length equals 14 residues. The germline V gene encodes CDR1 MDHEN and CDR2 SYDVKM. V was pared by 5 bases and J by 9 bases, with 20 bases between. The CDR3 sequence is CASSLPARGVGQYF. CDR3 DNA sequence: TGTGCCAGCAGTCTCCCCGCCCGCGGGGTCGGGCAGTACTTC.

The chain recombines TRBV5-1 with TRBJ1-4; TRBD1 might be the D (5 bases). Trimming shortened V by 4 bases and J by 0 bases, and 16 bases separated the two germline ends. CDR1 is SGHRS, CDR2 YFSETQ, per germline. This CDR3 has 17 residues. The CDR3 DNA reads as TGCGCCAGCAGCCCCACGGGGAGGGGCGCAACTAATGAAAAACTGTTTTTT. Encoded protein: CASSPTGRGATNEKLFF.

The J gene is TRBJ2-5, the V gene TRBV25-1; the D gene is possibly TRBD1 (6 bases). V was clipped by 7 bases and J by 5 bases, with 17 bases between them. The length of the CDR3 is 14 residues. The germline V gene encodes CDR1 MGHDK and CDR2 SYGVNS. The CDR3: CASTRRGSGETQYF. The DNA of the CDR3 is TGTGCCAGCACCCGAAGGGGGTCCGGGGAGACCCAGTACTTC.

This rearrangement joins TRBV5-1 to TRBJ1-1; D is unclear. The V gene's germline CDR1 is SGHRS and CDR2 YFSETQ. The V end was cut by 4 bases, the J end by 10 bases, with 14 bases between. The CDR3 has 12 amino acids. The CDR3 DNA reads TGCGCCAGCAGCCTCTCCGGGAAGGCAGCTTTCTTT. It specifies CASSLSGKAAFF.

CDR3 sequence: CASSWGLAGGGENIQYF. The CDR3 coding sequence is TGTGCCAGCAGCTGGGGACTAGCGGGAGGCGGGGAAAACATTCAGTACTTC. The chain links TRBV5-5 to TRBJ2-4; 15 positions agree with TRBD2. Germline-derived CDR1 and CDR2 are SGHKS and YYEKEE (reference sequence). There are 17 residues in the CDR3. The V gene end was trimmed by 3 bases and the J gene end by 5 bases; junction bases not matched to a gene: 6.

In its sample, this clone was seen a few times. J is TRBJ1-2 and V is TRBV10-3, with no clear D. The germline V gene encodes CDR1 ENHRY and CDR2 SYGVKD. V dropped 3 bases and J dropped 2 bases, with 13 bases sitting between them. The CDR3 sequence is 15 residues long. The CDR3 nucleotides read TGTGCCATCAGTGATATGAGGGTGAGGAACTATGGCTACACCTTC. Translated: CAISDMRVRNYGYTF.

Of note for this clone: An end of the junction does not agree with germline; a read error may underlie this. This CDR3 reads CASSFGGSSNEQFF. DNA of the CDR3: TGTGCCAGCAGCTTCGGAGGGTCCTCCAATGAGCAGTTCTTC. V gene TRBV7-6 combines with J gene TRBJ2-1, with D maybe TRBD2 (6 bases). The CDR3 has 14 residues. The germline CDR1 and CDR2 sequences are SGHVS and FNYEAQ. Filled out from reference TRBV7-6 and TRBJ2-1, the complete variable domain reads GAGVSQSPRYKVTKRGQDVALRCDPISGHVSLYWYRQALGQGPEFLTYFNYEAQQDKSGLPNDRFSAERPEGSISTLTIQRTEQRDSAMYRCASSFGGSSNEQFFGPGTRLTVL.

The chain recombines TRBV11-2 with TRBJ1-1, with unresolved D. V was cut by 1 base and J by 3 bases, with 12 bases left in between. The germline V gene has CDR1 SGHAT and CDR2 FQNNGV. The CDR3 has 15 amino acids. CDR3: CASSLVRVMDTEAFF. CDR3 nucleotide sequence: TGTGCCAGCAGCTTAGTTCGGGTTATGGACACTGAAGCTTTCTTT.

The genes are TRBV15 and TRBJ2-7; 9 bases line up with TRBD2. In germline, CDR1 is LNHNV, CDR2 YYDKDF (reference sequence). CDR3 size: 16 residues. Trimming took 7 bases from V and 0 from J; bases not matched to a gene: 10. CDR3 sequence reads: CATTIFSGSHSYEQYF. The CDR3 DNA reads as TGTGCCACCACCATTTTTAGCGGGAGCCACTCCTACGAGCAGTACTTC.

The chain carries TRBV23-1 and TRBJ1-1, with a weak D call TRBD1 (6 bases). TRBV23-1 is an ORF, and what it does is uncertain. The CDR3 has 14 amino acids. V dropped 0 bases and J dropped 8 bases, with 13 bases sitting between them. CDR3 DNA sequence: TGCGCCAGCAGTCAATCACTGGGGGCCCCGGAAGCTTTCTTT. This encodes CASSQSLGAPEAFF.

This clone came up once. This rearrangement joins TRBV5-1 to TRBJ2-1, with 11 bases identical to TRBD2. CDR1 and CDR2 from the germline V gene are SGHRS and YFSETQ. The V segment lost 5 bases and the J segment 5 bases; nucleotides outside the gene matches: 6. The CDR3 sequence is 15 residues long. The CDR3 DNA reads TGCGCCAGCAGTTTACTAGCGGGAGTCGACAATGAGCAGTTCTTC. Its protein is CASSLLAGVDNEQFF.

CDR3 coding DNA: TGCAGCGTTGTGGACGGAGGCCTCGCCGAAGCTTTCTTT. It is translated as CSVVDGGLAEAFF. V and J are TRBV29-1 and TRBJ1-1; the D is unclear. The CDR3 runs 13 residues. Germline V gene lookup returns CDR1 SQVTM and CDR2 ANQGSEA. Trimming left V 4 bases short and J 8 bases short, with 17 bases between.

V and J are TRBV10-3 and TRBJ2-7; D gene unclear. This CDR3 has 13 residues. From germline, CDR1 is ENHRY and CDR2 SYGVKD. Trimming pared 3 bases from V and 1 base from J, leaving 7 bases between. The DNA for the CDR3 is TGTGCCATCAGTGACAGATCATCCTACGAGCAGTACTTC. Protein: CAISDRSSYEQYF.